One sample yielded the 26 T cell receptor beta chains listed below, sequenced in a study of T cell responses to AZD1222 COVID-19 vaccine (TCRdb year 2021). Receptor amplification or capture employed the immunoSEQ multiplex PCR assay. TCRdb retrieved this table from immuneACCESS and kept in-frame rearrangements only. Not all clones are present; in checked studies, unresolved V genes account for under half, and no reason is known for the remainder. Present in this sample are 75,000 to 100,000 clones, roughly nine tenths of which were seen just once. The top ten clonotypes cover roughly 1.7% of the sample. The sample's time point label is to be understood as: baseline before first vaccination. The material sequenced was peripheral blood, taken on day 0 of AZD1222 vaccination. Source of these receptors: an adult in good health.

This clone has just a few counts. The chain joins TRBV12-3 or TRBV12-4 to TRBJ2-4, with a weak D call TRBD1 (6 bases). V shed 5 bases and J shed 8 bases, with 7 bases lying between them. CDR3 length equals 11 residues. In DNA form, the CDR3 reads TGTGCCAGCAGTCCAGGGGACATTCAGTACTTC. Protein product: CASSPGDIQYF.

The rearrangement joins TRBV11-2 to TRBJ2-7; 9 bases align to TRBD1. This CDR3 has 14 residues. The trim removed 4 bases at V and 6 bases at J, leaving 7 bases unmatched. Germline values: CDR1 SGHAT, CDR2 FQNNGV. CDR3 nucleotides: TGTGCCAGCAGCTGGGACAGGGAGAGTGGCGAGCAGTACTTC. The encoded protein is CASSWDRESGEQYF.

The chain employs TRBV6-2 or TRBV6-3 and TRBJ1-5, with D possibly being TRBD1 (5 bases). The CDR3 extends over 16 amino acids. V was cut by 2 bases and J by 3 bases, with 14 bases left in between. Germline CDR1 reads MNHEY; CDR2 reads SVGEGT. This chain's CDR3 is CASSYESDSYNQPQHF. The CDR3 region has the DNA TGTGCCAGCAGTTACGAGAGTGACAGTTACAATCAGCCCCAGCATTTT.

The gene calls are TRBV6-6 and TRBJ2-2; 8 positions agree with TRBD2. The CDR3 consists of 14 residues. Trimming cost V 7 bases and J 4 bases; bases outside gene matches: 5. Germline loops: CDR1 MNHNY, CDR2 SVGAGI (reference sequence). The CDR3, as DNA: TGTGCCAGCACCGGGGGGGCCATCACCGGGGAGCTGTTTTTT. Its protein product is CASTGGAITGELFF.

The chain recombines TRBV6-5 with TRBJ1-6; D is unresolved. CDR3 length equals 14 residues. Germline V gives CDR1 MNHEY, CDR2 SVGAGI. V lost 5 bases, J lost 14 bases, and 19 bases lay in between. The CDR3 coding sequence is TGTGCCAGCAGTAGGACCGGCGGCTCTGGAACCCTCCACTTT. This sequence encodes CASSRTGGSGTLHF.

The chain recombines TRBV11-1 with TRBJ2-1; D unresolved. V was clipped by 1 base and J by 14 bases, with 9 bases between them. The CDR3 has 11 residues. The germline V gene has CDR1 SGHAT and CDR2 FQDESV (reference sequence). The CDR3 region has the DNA TGTGCCAGCAGCTTAGGGAGTAGCAAGTTCTTC. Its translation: CASSLGSSKFF.

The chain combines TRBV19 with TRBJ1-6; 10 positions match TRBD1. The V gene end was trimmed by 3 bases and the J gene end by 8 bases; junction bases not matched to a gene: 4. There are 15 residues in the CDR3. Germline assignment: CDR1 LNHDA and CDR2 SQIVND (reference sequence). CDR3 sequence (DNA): TGTGCCAGTAGTATTGGGGGACAGGGGTATTCACCCCTCCACTTT. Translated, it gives CASSIGGQGYSPLHF.

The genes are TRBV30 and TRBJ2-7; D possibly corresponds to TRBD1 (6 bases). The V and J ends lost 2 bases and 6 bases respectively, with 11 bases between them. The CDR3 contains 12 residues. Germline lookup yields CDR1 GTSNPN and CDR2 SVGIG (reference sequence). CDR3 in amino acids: CAWSNRVSEQYF. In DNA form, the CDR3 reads TGTGCCTGGAGTAACAGGGTAAGCGAGCAGTACTTC.

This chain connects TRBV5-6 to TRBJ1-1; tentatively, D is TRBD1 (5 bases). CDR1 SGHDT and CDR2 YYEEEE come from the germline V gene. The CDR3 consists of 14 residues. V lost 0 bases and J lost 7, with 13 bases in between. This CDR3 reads CASSLATGLYEAFF. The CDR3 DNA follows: TGTGCCAGCAGCTTGGCTACAGGCCTTTATGAAGCTTTCTTT.

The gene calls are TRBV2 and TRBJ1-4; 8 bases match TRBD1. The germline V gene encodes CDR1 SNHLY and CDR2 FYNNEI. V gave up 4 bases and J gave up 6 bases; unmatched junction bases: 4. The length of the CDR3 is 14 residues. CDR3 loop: CASSADRGYEKLFF. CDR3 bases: TGTGCCAGCAGTGCAGACAGGGGTTATGAAAAACTGTTTTTT. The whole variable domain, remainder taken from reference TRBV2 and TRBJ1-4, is EPEVTQTPSHQVTQMGQEVILRCVPISNHLYFYWYRQILGQKVEFLVSFYNNEISEKSEIFDDQFSVERPDGSNFTLKIRSTKLEDSAMYFCASSADRGYEKLFFGSGTQLSVL.

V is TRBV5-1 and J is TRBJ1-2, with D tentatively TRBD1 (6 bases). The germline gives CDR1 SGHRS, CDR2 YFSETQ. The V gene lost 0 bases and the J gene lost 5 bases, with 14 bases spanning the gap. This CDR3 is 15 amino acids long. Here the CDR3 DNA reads TGCGCCAGCAGCTTGGAGGGGGTGGAAGGGTATGGCTACACCTTC. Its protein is CASSLEGVEGYGYTF.

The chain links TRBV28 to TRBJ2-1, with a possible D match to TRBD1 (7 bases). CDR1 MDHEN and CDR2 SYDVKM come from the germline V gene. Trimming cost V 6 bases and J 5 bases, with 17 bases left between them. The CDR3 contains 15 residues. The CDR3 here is CASRQGGGAHNEQFF. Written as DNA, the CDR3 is TGTGCCAGCAGACAAGGGGGCGGGGCTCACAATGAGCAGTTCTTC.

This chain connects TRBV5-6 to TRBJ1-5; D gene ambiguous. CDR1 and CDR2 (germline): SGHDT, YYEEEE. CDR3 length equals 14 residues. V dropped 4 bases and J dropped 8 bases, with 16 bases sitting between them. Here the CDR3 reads CASSNGRAGKPQHF. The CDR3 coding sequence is TGTGCCAGCAGCAATGGGAGGGCAGGAAAGCCCCAGCATTTT.

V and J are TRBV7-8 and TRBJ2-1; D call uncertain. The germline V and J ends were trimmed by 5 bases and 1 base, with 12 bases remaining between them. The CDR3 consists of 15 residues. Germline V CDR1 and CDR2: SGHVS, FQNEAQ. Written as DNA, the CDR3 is TGTGCCAGCAGCCCAGTCACGGTGTCCTACAATGAGCAGTTCTTC. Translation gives CASSPVTVSYNEQFF.

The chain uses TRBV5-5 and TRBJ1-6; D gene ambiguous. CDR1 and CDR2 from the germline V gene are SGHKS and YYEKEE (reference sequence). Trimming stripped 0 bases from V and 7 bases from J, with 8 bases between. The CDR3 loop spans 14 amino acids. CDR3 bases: TGTGCCAGCAGCTTGGGTTTGGAAAATTCACCCCTCCACTTT. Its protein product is CASSLGLENSPLHF. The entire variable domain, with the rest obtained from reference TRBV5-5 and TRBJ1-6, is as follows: DAGVTQSPTHLIKTRGQQVTLRCSPISGHKSVSWYQQVLGQGPQFIFQYYEKEERGRGNFPDRFSARQFPNYSSELNVNALLLGDSALYLCASSLGLENSPLHFGNGTRLTVT.

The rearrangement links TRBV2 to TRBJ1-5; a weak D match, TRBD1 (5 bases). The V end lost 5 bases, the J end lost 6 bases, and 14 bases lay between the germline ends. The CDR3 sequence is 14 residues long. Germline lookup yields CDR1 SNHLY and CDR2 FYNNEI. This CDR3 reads CASSRGRSSQPQHF. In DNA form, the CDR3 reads TGTGCCAGCAGTAGGGGCCGGTCCTCTCAGCCCCAGCATTTT.

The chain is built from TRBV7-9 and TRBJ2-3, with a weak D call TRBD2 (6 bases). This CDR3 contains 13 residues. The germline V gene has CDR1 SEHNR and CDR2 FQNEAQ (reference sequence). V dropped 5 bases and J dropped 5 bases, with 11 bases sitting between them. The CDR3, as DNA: TGTGCCAGCAGCCTCACGGGACTAGATACGCAGTATTTT. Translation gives CASSLTGLDTQYF.

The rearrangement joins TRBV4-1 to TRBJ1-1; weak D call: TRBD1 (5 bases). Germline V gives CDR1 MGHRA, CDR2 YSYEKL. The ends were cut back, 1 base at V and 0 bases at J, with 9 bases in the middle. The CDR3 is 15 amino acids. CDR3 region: CASSQGGRMNTEAFF. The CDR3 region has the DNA TGCGCCAGCAGCCAAGGGGGGAGGATGAACACTGAAGCTTTCTTT.

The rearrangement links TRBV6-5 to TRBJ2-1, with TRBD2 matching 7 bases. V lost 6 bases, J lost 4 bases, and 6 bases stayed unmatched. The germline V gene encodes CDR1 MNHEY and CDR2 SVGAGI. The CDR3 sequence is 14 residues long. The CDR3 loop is CASSRRGLYNEQFF. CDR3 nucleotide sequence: TGTGCCAGCAGCAGGCGGGGGTTGTACAATGAGCAGTTCTTC.

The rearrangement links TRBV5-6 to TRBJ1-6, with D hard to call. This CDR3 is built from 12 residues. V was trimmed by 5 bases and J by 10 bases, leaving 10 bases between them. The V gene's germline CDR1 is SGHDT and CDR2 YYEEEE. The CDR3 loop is CASSGNPSPLHF. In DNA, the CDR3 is TGTGCCAGCAGTGGGAATCCGTCACCCCTCCACTTT.

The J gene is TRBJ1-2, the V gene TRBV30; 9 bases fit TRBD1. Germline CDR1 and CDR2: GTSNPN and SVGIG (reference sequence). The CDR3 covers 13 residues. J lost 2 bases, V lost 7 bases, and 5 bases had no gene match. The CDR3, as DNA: TGTGCCTCCGGGACAGGGATAAACTATGGCTACACCTTC. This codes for CASGTGINYGYTF.

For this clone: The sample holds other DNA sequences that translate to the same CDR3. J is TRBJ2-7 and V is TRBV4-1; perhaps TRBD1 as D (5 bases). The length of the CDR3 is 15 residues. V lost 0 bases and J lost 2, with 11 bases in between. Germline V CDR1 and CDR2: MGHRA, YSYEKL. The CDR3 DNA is TGCGCCAGCAGCCAAGATTTTCCAGGGCCCTACGAGCAGTACTTC. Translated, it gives CASSQDFPGPYEQYF.

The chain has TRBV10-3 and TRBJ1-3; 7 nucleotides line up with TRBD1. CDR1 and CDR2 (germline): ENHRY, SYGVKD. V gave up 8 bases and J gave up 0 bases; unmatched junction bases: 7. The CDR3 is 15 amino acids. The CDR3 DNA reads TGTGCCATCGGGACAGATACTTTCTCTGGAAACACCATATATTTT. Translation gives CAIGTDTFSGNTIYF.

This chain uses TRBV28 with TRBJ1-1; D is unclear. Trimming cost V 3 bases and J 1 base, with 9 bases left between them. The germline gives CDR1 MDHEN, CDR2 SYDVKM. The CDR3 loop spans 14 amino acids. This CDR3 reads CASSFRTANTEAFF. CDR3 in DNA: TGTGCCAGCAGTTTCCGAACAGCGAACACTGAAGCTTTCTTT.

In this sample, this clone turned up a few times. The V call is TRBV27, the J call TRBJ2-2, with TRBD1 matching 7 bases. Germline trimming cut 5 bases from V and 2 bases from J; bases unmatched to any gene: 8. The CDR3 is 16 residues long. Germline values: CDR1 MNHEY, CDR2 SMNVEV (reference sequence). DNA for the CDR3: TGTGCCAGCAGTCCGATGGGGACAGTAAACACCGGGGAGCTGTTTTTT. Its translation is CASSPMGTVNTGELFF.

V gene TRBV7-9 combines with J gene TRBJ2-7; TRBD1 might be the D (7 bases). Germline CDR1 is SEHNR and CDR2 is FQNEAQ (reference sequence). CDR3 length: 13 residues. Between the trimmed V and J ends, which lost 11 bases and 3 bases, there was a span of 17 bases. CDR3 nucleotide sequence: TGTGCCGTGAGCAGGGGGGACAACTACGAGCAGTACTTC. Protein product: CAVSRGDNYEQYF.